Listed here are 4 T cell receptor beta chains from one sample, sequenced in a study of Graves' ophthalmopathy and Graves' hyperthyroidism. Amplification targeted the TCR beta CDR3 regions, with RNA transcripts as the source material. Following a first-round RT-PCR that used HTBI primers, a second-round multiplex PCR was carried out. TCRdb re-derived calls from the multiplex PCR reads in MiXCR, one entry per CDR3 protein. The sample includes roughly 410,000 distinct CDR3 sequences, 15% of them seen just once. Input material: peripheral blood. Receptors were obtained from a woman aged 18-30 years with stable Graves' hyperthyroidism.

This clonotype has at least ten counts. CDR3 DNA sequence: TGTGCCAGCAGCCTAGGGACCTCACCCCTCCACTTT. Translated: CASSLGTSPLHF. This chain links TRBV9 with TRBJ1-6; perhaps TRBD1 as D (5 bases). The CDR3 loop spans 12 amino acids. Between the trimmed V and J ends, which lost 4 bases and 10 bases, there was a span of 9 bases. CDR1 and CDR2 from the germline V gene are SGDLS and YYNGEE.

In this sample, this clonotype turned up many times. The chain employs TRBV2 and TRBJ2-7; a weak D match, TRBD2 (5 bases). The CDR3 is made up of 14 amino acids. V lost 6 bases, J lost 6 bases, and 18 bases lay in between. Germline lookup yields CDR1 SNHLY and CDR2 FYNNEI. The chain's CDR3 is CASSRLRDLGEQYF. The CDR3 nucleotides read TGTGCCAGCAGCAGACTCCGGGATTTGGGCGAGCAGTACTTC.

This clonotype was seen more than once but under ten times. This rearrangement joins TRBV2 to TRBJ2-7, with D uncertain. Germline V gene lookup returns CDR1 SNHLY and CDR2 FYNNEI. V dropped 3 bases and J dropped 3 bases, with 12 bases sitting between them. This CDR3 is built from 14 residues. CDR3 residues: CASSDWGTFYEQYF. The CDR3 DNA sequence: TGTGCCAGCAGTGATTGGGGAACGTTCTACGAGCAGTACTTC.

The chain is built from TRBV3-1 and TRBJ2-7; tentatively, D is TRBD2 (5 bases). The CDR3 consists of 15 residues. Germline V gene data show CDR1 as LGHDT and CDR2 as YNNKEL (reference sequence). Between the trimmed V and J ends, which lost 3 bases and 6 bases, there was a span of 18 bases. Here the CDR3 reads CASSQASGKDGEQYF. The DNA for the CDR3 is TGTGCCAGCAGCCAGGCGTCGGGGAAGGACGGCGAGCAGTACTTC.